The next 8 T cell receptor beta chains were all read from a single sample in a study of T cell responses to AZD1222 COVID-19 vaccine. Measured with immunoSEQ multiplex PCR; TCRdb has only the in-frame clones, and not every one. The sample lists around 85,000 clones, 85% to 90% seen once, with 1.3% to 1.5% in the top ten. Specimen: peripheral blood, collected 28 days after the second AZD1222 dose. Receptors originate from an adult who received the AZD1222 COVID-19 vaccine.

The rearrangement joins TRBV6-5 to TRBJ1-6; 10 bases agree with TRBD1. V dropped 11 bases and J dropped 7; count of bases not matched to a gene: 2. The CDR3 consists of 12 residues. CDR1 and CDR2 from the germline V gene are MNHEY and SVGAGI. The CDR3 sequence: CAAGQGNSPLHF. In DNA form, the CDR3 reads TGTGCCGCGGGACAGGGGAATTCACCCCTCCACTTT.

The J gene is TRBJ1-1, the V gene TRBV5-1, with D unclear. Germline V CDR1 and CDR2: SGHRS, YFSETQ. V was shortened by 2 bases and J by 6 bases, with 11 bases between the two germline ends. This CDR3 region has 13 residues. The CDR3 reads CASSFDGSSEAFF. Here the CDR3 DNA reads TGCGCCAGCAGCTTCGACGGATCTTCTGAAGCTTTCTTT.

This chain joins TRBV5-1 and TRBJ2-3, with 13 bases that match TRBD2. Per the germline V gene, CDR1 is SGHRS and CDR2 is YFSETQ. Unmatched junction bases numbered 9, after V lost 6 bases and J lost 2 bases. The CDR3 totals 17 residues. The CDR3 DNA is TGCGCCAGCAACCAAATGACTAGCGGGGGGCTCACAGATACGCAGTATTTT. Its protein is CASNQMTSGGLTDTQYF. The whole variable domain, remainder taken from reference TRBV5-1 and TRBJ2-3, is KAGVTQTPRYLIKTRGQQVTLSCSPISGHRSVSWYQQTPGQGLQFLFEYFSETQRNKGNFPGRFSGRQFSNSRSEMNVSTLELGDSALYLCASNQMTSGGLTDTQYFGPGTRLTVL.

The V call is TRBV7-9, the J call TRBJ2-5; 9 bases line up with TRBD2. Germline loops: CDR1 SEHNR, CDR2 FQNEAQ (reference sequence). The CDR3 consists of 14 residues. Unmatched junction bases numbered 6, after V lost 5 bases and J lost 5 bases. The chain's CDR3 is CASSLSGGPETQYF. The CDR3 nucleotides are TGTGCCAGCAGCCTTAGCGGGGGCCCCGAGACCCAGTACTTC.

The chain employs TRBV30 and TRBJ2-7; TRBD2 is a possible D gene (5 bases). V dropped 0 bases and J dropped 5 bases, with 14 bases sitting between them. Germline V gives CDR1 GTSNPN, CDR2 SVGIG (reference sequence). The CDR3 runs to 14 residues. CDR3 nucleotide sequence: TGTGCCTGGAGTGTACGGAGGAAGGCGGACGAGCAGTACTTC. This gives the protein CAWSVRRKADEQYF.

The J gene is TRBJ1-5, the V gene TRBV7-9; a possible D gene is TRBD1 (5 bases). Germline-derived CDR1 and CDR2 are SEHNR and FQNEAQ (reference sequence). With 2 bases removed from V and 1 base from J, the gap between germline ends came to 18 bases. This CDR3 is 18 amino acids long. Here the CDR3 DNA reads TGTGCCAGCAGCTTATCGCGTACGGGGGTTCGAAGCAATCAGCCCCAGCATTTT. It yields the protein CASSLSRTGVRSNQPQHF.

J is TRBJ1-1 and V is TRBV6-5; 9 bases fit TRBD1. V dropped 11 bases and J dropped 0; count of bases not matched to a gene: 4. In germline, CDR1 is MNHEY, CDR2 SVGAGI. This CDR3 spans 13 amino acids. CDR3 loop: CADGTGMNTEAFF. The CDR3 DNA sequence: TGTGCCGATGGGACAGGGATGAACACTGAAGCTTTCTTT.

V and J are TRBV15 and TRBJ2-7; unclear D gene. The CDR3 is 17 amino acids. The germline V and J ends were trimmed by 1 base and 0 bases, with 16 bases remaining between them. The germline V gene encodes CDR1 LNHNV and CDR2 YYDKDF (reference sequence). The CDR3 spells CATSRGDLVESSYEQYF. The CDR3 region has the DNA TGTGCCACCAGCAGAGGGGATCTGGTTGAGAGCTCCTACGAGCAGTACTTC. Variable domain in full (rest from reference TRBV15 and TRBJ2-7): DAMVIQNPRYQVTQFGKPVTLSCSQTLNHNVMYWYQQKSSQAPKLLFHYYDKDFNNEADTPDNFQSRRPNTSFCFLDIRSPGLGDTAMYLCATSRGDLVESSYEQYFGPGTRLTVT.